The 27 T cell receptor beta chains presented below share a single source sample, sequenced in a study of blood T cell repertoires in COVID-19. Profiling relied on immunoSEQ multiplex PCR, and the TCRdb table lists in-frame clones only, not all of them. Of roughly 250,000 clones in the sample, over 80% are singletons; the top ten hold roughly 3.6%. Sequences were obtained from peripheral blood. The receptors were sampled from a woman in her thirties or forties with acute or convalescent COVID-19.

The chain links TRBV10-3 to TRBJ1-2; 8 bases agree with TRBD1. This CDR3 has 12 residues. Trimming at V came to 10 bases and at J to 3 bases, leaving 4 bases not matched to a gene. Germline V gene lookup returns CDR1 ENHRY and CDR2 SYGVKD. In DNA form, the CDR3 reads TGTGCCACTGGGACAGGACACTATGGCTACACCTTC. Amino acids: CATGTGHYGYTF.

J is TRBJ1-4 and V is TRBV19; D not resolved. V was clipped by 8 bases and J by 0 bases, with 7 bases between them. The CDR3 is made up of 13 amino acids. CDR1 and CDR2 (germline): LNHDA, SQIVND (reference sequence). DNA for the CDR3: TGTGCCAGTGCTGACTCAACTAATGAAAAACTGTTTTTT. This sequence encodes CASADSTNEKLFF.

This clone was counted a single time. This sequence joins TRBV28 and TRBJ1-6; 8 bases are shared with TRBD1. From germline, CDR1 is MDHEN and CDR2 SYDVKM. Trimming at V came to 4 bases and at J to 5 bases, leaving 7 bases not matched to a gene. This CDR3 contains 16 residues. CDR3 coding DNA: TGTGCCAGCAGTTCGACCGGGACAGGCCATAATTCACCCCTCCACTTT. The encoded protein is CASSSTGTGHNSPLHF.

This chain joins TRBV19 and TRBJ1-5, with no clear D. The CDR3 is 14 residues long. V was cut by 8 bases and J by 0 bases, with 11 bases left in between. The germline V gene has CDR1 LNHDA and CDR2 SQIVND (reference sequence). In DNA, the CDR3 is TGTGCCAGTGATGACATCTTTAGCAATCAGCCCCAGCATTTT. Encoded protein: CASDDIFSNQPQHF.

The chain's CDR3 is CASSENRVYSPLHF. The CDR3 nucleotides read TGTGCCAGCAGCGAGAACAGGGTGTACTCACCCCTCCACTTT. The chain recombines TRBV6-5 with TRBJ1-6, with a tentative D call TRBD1 (6 bases). Trimming cost V 6 bases and J 10 bases, with 16 bases left between them. Germline CDR1 is MNHEY and CDR2 is SVGAGI. The CDR3 runs 14 residues.

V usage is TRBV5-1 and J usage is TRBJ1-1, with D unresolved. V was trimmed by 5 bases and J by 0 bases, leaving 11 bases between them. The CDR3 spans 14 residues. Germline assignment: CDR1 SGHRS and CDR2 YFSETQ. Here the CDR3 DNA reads TGCGCCAGCAGTTCTACAGAGATGAACACTGAAGCTTTCTTT. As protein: CASSSTEMNTEAFF.

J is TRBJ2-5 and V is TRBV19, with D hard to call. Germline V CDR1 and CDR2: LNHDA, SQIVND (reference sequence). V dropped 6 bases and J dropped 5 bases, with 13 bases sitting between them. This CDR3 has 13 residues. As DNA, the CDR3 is TGTGCCAGTAGCACCCCCCCGGTTGAGACCCAGTACTTC. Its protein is CASSTPPVETQYF.

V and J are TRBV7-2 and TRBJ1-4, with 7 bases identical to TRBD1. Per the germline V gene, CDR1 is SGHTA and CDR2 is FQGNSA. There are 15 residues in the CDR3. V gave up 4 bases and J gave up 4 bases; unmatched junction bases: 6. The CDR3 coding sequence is TGTGCCAGCAGCTCCCCGACAGGGCGTAATGAAAAACTGTTTTTT. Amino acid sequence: CASSSPTGRNEKLFF.

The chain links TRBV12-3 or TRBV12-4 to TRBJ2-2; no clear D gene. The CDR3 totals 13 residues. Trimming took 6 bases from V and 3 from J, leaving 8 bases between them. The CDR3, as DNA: TGTGCCAGCAGCCCCACAGACACCGGGGAGCTGTTTTTT. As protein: CASSPTDTGELFF.

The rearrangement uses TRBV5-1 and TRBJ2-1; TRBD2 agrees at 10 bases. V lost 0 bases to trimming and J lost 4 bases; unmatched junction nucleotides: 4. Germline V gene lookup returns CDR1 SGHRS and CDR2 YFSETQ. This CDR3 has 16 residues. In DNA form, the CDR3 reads TGCGCCAGCAGCTTGGCCGCTAGCGGGGGTTACAATGAGCAGTTCTTC. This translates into CASSLAASGGYNEQFF.

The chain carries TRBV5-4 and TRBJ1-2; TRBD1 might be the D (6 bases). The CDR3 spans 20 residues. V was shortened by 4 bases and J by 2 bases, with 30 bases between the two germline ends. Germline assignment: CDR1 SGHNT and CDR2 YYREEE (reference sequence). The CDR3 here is CASSPSLRGATGHPNYGYTF. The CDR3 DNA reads TGTGCCAGCAGCCCAAGCTTGAGAGGGGCGACAGGACACCCCAACTATGGCTACACCTTC.

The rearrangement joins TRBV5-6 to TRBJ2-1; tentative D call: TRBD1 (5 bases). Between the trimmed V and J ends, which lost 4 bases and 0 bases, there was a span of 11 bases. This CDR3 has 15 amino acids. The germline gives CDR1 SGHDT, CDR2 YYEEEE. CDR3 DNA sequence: TGTGCCAGCAGCGCCGACAGATTCTCCTACAATGAGCAGTTCTTC. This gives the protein CASSADRFSYNEQFF.

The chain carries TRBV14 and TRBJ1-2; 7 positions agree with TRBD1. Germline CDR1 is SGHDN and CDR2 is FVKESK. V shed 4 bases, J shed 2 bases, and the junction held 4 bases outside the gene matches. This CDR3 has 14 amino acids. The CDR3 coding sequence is TGTGCCAGCAGCCTTCCGGGACAGAACTATGGCTACACCTTC. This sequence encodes CASSLPGQNYGYTF.

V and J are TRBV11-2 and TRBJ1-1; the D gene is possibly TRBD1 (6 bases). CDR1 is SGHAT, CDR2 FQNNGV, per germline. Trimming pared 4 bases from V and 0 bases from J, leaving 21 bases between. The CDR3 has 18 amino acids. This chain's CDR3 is CASSSGPRGGALNTEAFF. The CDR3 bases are TGTGCCAGCAGCTCAGGTCCCCGGGGGGGGGCACTGAACACTGAAGCTTTCTTT.

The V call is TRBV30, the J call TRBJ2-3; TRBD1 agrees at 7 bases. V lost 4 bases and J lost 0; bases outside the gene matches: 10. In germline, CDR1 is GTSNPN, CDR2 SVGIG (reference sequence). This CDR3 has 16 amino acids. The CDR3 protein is CAWTRGGGASTDTQYF. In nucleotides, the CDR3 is TGTGCCTGGACCCGAGGGGGCGGAGCTAGCACAGATACGCAGTATTTT.

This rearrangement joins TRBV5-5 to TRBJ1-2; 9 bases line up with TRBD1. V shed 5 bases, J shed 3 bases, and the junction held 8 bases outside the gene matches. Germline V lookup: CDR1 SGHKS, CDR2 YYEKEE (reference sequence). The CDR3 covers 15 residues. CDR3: CASSARTGEDYGYTF. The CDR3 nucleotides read TGTGCCAGCAGTGCCCGGACAGGGGAGGACTATGGCTACACCTTC.

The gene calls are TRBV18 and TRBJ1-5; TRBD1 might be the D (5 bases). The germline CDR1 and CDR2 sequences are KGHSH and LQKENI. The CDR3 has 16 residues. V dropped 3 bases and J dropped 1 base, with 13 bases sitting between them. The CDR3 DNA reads TGTGCCAGCTCACCGGGCGTCAGGGCCAGCAATCAGCCCCAGCATTTT. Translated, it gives CASSPGVRASNQPQHF. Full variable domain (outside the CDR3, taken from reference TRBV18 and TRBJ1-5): NAGVMQNPRHLVRRRGQEARLRCSPMKGHSHVYWYRQLPEEGLKFMVYLQKENIIDESGMPKERFSAEFPKEGPSILRIQQVVRGDSAAYFCASSPGVRASNQPQHFGDGTRLSIL.

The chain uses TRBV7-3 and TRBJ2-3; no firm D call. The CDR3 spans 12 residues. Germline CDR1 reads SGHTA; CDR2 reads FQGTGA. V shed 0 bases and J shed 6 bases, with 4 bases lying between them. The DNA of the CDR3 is TGTGCCAGCAGCTTAACGGGCGATACGCAGTATTTT. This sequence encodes CASSLTGDTQYF.

The CDR3 protein is CASSLAEVRGIGELFF. As DNA, the CDR3 is TGCGCCAGCAGCTTGGCCGAGGTCAGAGGCATCGGGGAGCTGTTTTTT. The V gene is TRBV5-1, the J gene TRBJ2-2; no firm D call. The germline V gene has CDR1 SGHRS and CDR2 YFSETQ. Trimming removed 0 bases at V and 7 bases at J, with 16 bases between. CDR3 length: 16 amino acids.

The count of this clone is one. CDR3 protein: CASTTLTGGNQPQHF. DNA for the CDR3: TGTGCCAGTACCACGCTGACAGGGGGCAATCAGCCCCAGCATTTT. The gene calls are TRBV19 and TRBJ1-5, with TRBD1 matching over 8 bases. V lost 7 bases and J lost 2; bases outside the gene matches: 7. CDR1 and CDR2 from the germline V gene are LNHDA and SQIVND (reference sequence). There are 15 residues in the CDR3.

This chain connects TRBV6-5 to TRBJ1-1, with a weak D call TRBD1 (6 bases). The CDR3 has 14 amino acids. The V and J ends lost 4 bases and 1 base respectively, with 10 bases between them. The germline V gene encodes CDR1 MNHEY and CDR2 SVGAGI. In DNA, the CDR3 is TGTGCCAGCAGTTGGCTACAGGGGAACACTGAAGCTTTCTTT. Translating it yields CASSWLQGNTEAFF.

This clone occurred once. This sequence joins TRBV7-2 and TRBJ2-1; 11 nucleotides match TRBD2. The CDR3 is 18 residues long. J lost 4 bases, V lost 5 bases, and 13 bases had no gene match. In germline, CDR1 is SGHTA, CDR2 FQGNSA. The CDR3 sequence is CASSRGGQGTSGYNEQFF. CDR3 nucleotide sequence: TGTGCCAGCAGCCGCGGCGGACAGGGGACTAGCGGATACAATGAGCAGTTCTTC.

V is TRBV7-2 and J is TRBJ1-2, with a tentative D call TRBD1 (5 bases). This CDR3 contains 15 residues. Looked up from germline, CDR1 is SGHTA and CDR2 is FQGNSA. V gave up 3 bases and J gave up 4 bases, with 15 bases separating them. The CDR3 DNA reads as TGTGCCAGCAGCTTTGGAGACAGACGATCCTATGGCTACACCTTC. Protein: CASSFGDRRSYGYTF.

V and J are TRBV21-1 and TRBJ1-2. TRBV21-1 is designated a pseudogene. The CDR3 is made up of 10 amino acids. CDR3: CASLAGSYTF. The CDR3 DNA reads TGTGCCAGCCTAGCGGGGAGCTACACCTTC.

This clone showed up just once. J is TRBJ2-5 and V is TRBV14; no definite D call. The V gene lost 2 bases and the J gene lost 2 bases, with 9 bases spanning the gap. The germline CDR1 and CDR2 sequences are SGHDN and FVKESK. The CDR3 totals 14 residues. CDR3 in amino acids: CASSQITVQETQYF. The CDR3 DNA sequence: TGTGCCAGCAGCCAAATTACAGTACAAGAGACCCAGTACTTC.

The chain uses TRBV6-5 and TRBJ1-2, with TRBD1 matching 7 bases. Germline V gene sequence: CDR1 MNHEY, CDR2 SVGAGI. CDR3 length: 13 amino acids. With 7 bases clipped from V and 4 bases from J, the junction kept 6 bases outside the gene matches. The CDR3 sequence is CASITDRAYGYTF. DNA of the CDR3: TGTGCCAGCATTACCGACAGGGCCTATGGCTACACCTTC.

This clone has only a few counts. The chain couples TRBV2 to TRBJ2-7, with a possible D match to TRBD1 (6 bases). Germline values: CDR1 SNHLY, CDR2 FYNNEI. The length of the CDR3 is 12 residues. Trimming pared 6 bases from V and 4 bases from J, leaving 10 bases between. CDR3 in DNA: TGTGCCAGCAGGACGGACAGTTACGAGCAGTACGTC. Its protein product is CASRTDSYEQYV.